This TCR beta chain was found in a study of identical twins. The germline V gene has CDR1 SGHDT and CDR2 YYEEEE. The CDR3 has 14 residues. Trimming shortened V by 4 bases and J by 1 base, and 12 bases separated the two germline ends. TCRdb re-called the 5' RACE reads with MiXCR, one entry per CDR3 protein. The sample has 600,000 to 800,000 distinct CDR3 sequences; 21% are singletons. Separately, the same data were catalogued under a study of T cells expressing NK-cell markers.

The receptor's source is a woman younger than 30 in good health. The sequenced sample was PBMCs. The chain recombines TRBV5-6 with TRBJ2-7; no definite D call. The CDR3 protein is CASSRLTTSYEQYF. The CDR3 DNA follows: TGTGCCAGCAGCCGCCTGACCACGTCCTACGAGCAGTACTTC. Full variable domain (remainder filled in from reference TRBV5-6 and TRBJ2-7): DAGVTQSPTHLIKTRGQQVTLRCSPKSGHDTVSWYQQALGQGPQFIFQYYEEEERQRGNFPDRFSGHQFPNYSSELNVNALLLGDSALYLCASSRLTTSYEQYFGPGTRLTVT.